These 13 T cell receptor beta chains came from one sample sequenced in a study of STAT3 mutations in large granular lymphocyte leukemia. The method was immunoSEQ multiplex PCR; TCRdb's version includes in-frame clones alone and lacks a portion of them. The sample has more than 9,000 clones, 88% seen once. These receptors lack a known antigen. Whole-study results and caveats: At least one immunodominant TCR beta clonotype appeared in every T-cell large granular lymphocyte leukemia patient.

Source material: peripheral blood mononuclear cells. Receptors originate from a man aged 55 to 70 with T-cell large granular lymphocyte leukemia. Some clones in this sample may be carry-over from other donors' samples.

The chain is built from TRBV7-8 and TRBJ1-6, with D tentatively TRBD1 (5 bases). The CDR3 totals 15 residues. Germline V lookup: CDR1 SGHVS, CDR2 FQNEAQ. The germline V and J ends were trimmed by 3 bases and 5 bases, with 11 bases remaining between them. Here the CDR3 DNA reads TGTGCCAGCAGCTTGGTTAAAGGGGATAATTCACCCCTCCACTTT. This codes for CASSLVKGDNSPLHF.

The chain has TRBV2 and TRBJ1-2; D gene unclear. CDR3 length equals 15 residues. Germline V gives CDR1 SNHLY, CDR2 FYNNEI. V was clipped by 3 bases and J by 4 bases, with 15 bases between them. The chain's CDR3 is CASSEGPGNGYGYTF. CDR3 DNA: TGTGCCAGCAGTGAGGGCCCCGGTAATGGCTATGGCTACACCTTC.

The chain carries TRBV5-1 and TRBJ2-3, with 7 bases aligning to TRBD1. Germline CDR1 SGHRS, CDR2 YFSETQ. The CDR3 covers 14 residues. The V gene end was trimmed by 3 bases and the J gene end by 2 bases; junction bases not matched to a gene: 3. In nucleotides, the CDR3 is TGCGCCAGCAGCTGGGGACAGACCACAGATACGCAGTATTTT. Translated: CASSWGQTTDTQYF.

This chain links TRBV4-1 with TRBJ1-4; the match to TRBD1 covers 7 bases. Trimming cost V 7 bases and J 3 bases; bases outside gene matches: 8. The CDR3 totals 15 residues. The germline V gene encodes CDR1 MGHRA and CDR2 YSYEKL. The CDR3 DNA is TGCGCCAGCACATCACCGGGACAGTCTAATGAAAAACTGTTTTTT. Translation: CASTSPGQSNEKLFF.

The V gene is TRBV30, the J gene TRBJ1-5, with D maybe TRBD1 (6 bases). The CDR3 is 13 residues long. The germline V gene encodes CDR1 GTSNPN and CDR2 SVGIG (reference sequence). Trimming pared 0 bases from V and 7 bases from J, leaving 10 bases between. For the CDR3, the DNA is TGTGCCTGGAGTGTACAGGGTGGGCAGCCCCAGCATTTT. It yields the protein CAWSVQGGQPQHF.

The chain links TRBV20-1 to TRBJ2-1, with a tentative D call TRBD2 (5 bases). CDR3 length: 10 residues. The germline V gene has CDR1 DFQATT and CDR2 SNEGSKA (reference sequence). Trimming shortened V by 8 bases and J by 10 bases, and 12 bases separated the two germline ends. The CDR3 DNA reads TGCAGTCTTCTAGCAAGGGAGCAGTTCTTC. Its translation: CSLLAREQFF.

In its sample, this clone was seen once. V usage is TRBV28 and J usage is TRBJ2-1; D perhaps matches TRBD2 (6 bases). The CDR3 sequence is 12 residues long. The germline gives CDR1 MDHEN, CDR2 SYDVKM. V lost 7 bases, J lost 7 bases, and 11 bases lay in between. The CDR3 loop reads CASTTRWNEQFF. The CDR3 nucleotides are TGTGCCAGCACGACTAGGTGGAATGAGCAGTTCTTC.

This clone was counted once. The V and J genes are TRBV18 and TRBJ2-6, with 7 bases that match TRBD2. CDR1 is KGHSH and CDR2 is LQKENI in the germline V gene. Trimming at V came to 3 bases and at J to 0 bases, leaving 8 bases not matched to a gene. This CDR3 is built from 18 residues. The CDR3 nucleotides read TGTGCCAGCTCACCCAAGACTAGCTTTTCCTCTGGGGCCAACGTCCTGACTTTC. Protein: CASSPKTSFSSGANVLTF.

The chain links TRBV2 to TRBJ2-3, with 7 bases identical to TRBD1. The CDR3 length is 12 residues. The V segment lost 7 bases and the J segment 6 bases; nucleotides outside the gene matches: 4. The germline CDR1 and CDR2 sequences are SNHLY and FYNNEI. The CDR3 bases are TGTGCCAGCAAAGGCAGGGGGGATACGCAGTATTTT. It translates to CASKGRGDTQYF.

The V gene is TRBV9, the J gene TRBJ2-1; 7 nucleotides line up with TRBD2. The CDR3 is 14 amino acids. J gave up 10 bases and V 3 bases, and 10 bases lay outside the gene matches. CDR1 is SGDLS and CDR2 is YYNGEE in the germline V gene. In DNA, the CDR3 is TGTGCCAGCAGCGCCGGGACTACCGGTGTGGAGCAGTTCTTC. Encoded protein: CASSAGTTGVEQFF.

The chain uses TRBV27 and TRBJ1-1; D perhaps matches TRBD1 (5 bases). Looked up from germline, CDR1 is MNHEY and CDR2 is SMNVEV (reference sequence). There are 15 residues in the CDR3. The V gene lost 6 bases and the J gene lost 2 bases, with 16 bases spanning the gap. CDR3 coding DNA: TGTGCCAGCAGCTCGGGACGGACTCCAAACACTGAAGCTTTCTTT. This gives the protein CASSSGRTPNTEAFF.

This rearrangement joins TRBV28 to TRBJ2-7, with TRBD2 as a possible D gene (5 bases). Germline V gene data show CDR1 as MDHEN and CDR2 as SYDVKM. The CDR3 spans 14 residues. Trimming took 7 bases from V and 5 from J, leaving 18 bases between them. The CDR3: CASTSWGGEHEQYF. The CDR3 DNA is TGTGCCAGCACCTCATGGGGTGGGGAGCACGAGCAGTACTTC. Filled out from reference TRBV28 and TRBJ2-7, the complete variable domain reads DVKVTQSSRYLVKRTGEKVFLECVQDMDHENMFWYRQDPGLGLRLIYFSYDVKMKEKGDIPEGYSVSREKKERFSLILESASTNQTSMYLCASTSWGGEHEQYFGPGTRLTVT.

V is TRBV4-3 and J is TRBJ2-7, with 7 bases identical to TRBD2. Trimming took 1 base from V and 7 from J; bases not matched to a gene: 10. The CDR3 is 15 residues long. Looked up from germline, CDR1 is LGHNA and CDR2 is YSLEER. The CDR3 sequence is CASSQGMLRETEQYF. CDR3 nucleotide sequence: TGCGCCAGCAGCCAAGGTATGCTGCGGGAGACTGAGCAGTACTTC.